The clone carrying this T cell receptor beta chain was observed at least ten times. Antigen: not known. The data were taken from a study of T cells in Graves' hyperthyroidism and ophthalmopathy. Whole-study findings and limits: Expanded thyroid clonotypes (above 0.001) were mostly also found in blood.

The V end lost 2 bases, the J end lost 7 bases, and 15 bases lay between the germline ends. The CDR3 consists of 14 residues. Per germline, CDR1 DFQATT and CDR2 SNEGSKA (reference sequence). Patients aged 18 to 65 had newly diagnosed hyperthyroidism of under 2 months' duration. Fresh peripheral blood, around 9.2 ml of it, supplied the PBMCs. The CDR3 regions of TCR beta were amplified from RNA transcripts. The TCR CDR3 was amplified in a first-round RT-PCR using the HTBI primer set. TCRdb processed the multiplex PCR reads anew with MiXCR; each CDR3 protein has one entry. The data contain around 520,000 distinct CDR3 sequences, around 14% of them singletons.

The sample comprised blood. This receptor was taken from a woman between 18 and 29 years old with Graves' hyperthyroidism. This chain joins TRBV20-1 and TRBJ1-5; a possible D gene is TRBD1 (6 bases). The CDR3 nucleotides are TGCAGTGCTAGATCCGGGACCACAGGGCAGCCCCAGCATTTT. Translated: CSARSGTTGQPQHF.